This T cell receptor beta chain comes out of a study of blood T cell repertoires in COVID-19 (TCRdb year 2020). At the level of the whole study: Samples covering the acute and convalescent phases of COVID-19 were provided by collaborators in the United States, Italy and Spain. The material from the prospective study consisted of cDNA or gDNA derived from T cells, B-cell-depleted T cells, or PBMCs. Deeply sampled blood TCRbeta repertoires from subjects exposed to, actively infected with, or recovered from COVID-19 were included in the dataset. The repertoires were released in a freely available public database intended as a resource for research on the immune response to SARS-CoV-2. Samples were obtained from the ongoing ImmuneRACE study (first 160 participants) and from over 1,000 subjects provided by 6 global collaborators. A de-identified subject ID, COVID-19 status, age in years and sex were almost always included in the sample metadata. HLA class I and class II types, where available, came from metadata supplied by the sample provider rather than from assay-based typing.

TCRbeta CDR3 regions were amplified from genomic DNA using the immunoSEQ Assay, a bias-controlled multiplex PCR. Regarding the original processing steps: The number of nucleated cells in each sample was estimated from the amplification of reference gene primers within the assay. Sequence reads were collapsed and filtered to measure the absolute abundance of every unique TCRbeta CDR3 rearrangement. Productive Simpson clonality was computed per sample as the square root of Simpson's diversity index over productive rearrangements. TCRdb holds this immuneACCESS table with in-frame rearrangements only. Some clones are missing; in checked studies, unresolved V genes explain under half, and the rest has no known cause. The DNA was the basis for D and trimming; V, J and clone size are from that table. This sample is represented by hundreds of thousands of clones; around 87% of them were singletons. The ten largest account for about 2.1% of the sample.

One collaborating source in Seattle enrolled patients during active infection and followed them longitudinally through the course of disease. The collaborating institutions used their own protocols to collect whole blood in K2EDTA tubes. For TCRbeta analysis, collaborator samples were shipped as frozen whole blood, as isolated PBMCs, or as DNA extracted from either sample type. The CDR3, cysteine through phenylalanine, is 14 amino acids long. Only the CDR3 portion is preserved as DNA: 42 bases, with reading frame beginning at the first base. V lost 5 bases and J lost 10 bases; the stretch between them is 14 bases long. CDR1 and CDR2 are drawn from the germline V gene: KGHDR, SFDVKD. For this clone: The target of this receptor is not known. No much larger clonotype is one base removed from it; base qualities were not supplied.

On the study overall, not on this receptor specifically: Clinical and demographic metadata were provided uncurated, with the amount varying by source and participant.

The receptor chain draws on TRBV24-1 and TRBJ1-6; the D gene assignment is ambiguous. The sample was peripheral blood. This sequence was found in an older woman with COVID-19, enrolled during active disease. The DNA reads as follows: TGTGCCACCAGTGTGATTGAGGATTCGTCACCCCTCCACTTT. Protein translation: CATSVIEDSSPLHF.